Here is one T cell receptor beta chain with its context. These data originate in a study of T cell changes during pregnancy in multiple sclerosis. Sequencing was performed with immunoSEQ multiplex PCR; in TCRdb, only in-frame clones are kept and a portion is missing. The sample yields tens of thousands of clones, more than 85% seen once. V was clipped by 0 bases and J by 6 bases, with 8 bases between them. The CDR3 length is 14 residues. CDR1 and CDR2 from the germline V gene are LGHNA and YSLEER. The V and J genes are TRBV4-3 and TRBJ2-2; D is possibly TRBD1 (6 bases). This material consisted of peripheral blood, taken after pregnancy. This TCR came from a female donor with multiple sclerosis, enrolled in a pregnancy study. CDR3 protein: CASSQDRGAGELFF. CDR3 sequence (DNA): TGCGCCAGCAGCCAAGACAGGGGCGCCGGGGAGCTGTTTTTT.